The entry below gives a single T cell receptor beta chain sequence along with its context. What it binds is unknown. The data were taken from a study of T cells in Graves' hyperthyroidism and ophthalmopathy. Study overall: Peripheral blood was secured at the point of initial diagnosis, before any treatment. General study results and limits: Ophthalmopathy and stable hyperthyroidism were told apart by a 13 V-J model.

This sample holds PBMCs from 9.5 to 10 ml fresh peripheral blood. Amplified TCR beta CDR3 regions came from RNA transcripts. The TCR CDR3 first-round RT-PCR relied on the HTBI primer set. TCRdb redid the calling of the multiplex PCR reads with MiXCR, one entry per CDR3 protein. The top ten clones hold approximately 27% of a sample with roughly 400,000 distinct CDR3 sequences, about 14% of them seen once. The sequence derives from a man aged 50 to 60 with Graves' ophthalmopathy. Sequencing was carried out using blood.

The CDR3 here is CASSYSQYSAGELFF. In DNA form, the CDR3 reads TGTGCCAGCAGTTACTCGCAGTATTCGGCCGGGGAGCTGTTTTTT. The V call is TRBV6-2 or TRBV6-3, the J call TRBJ2-2, with D hard to call. Trimming left V 0 bases short and J 6 bases short, with 11 bases between. CDR1 is MNHEY and CDR2 is SVGEGT in the germline V gene. The CDR3 spans 15 residues.